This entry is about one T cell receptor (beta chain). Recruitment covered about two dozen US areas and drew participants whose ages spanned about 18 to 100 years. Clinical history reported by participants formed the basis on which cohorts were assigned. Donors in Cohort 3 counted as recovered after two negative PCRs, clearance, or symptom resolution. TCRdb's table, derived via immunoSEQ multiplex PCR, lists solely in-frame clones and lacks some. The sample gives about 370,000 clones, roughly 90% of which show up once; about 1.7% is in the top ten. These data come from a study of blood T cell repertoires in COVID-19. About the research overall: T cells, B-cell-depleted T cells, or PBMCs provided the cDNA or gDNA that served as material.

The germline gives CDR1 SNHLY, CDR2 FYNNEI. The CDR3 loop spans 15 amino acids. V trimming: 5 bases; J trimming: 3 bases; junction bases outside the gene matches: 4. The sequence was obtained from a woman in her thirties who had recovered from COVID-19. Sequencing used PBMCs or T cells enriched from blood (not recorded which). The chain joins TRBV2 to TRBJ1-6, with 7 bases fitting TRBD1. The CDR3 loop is CASSPGTVYNSPLHF. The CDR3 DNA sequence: TGTGCCAGCAGTCCAGGGACAGTCTATAATTCACCCCTCCACTTT. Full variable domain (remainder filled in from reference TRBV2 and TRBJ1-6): EPEVTQTPSHQVTQMGQEVILRCVPISNHLYFYWYRQILGQKVEFLVSFYNNEISEKSEIFDDQFSVERPDGSNFTLKIRSTKLEDSAMYFCASSPGTVYNSPLHFGNGTRLTVT.